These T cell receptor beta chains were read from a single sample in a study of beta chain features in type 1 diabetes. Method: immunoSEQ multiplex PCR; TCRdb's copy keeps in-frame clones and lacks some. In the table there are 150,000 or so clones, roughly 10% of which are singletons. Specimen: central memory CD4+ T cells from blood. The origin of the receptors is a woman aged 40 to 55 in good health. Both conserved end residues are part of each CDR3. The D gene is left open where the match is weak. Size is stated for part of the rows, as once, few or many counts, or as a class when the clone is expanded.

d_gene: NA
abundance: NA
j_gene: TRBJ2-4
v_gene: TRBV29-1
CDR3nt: TGCAGCGTTCAACCCAGGGGTAAAAACATTCAGTACTTC
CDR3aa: CSVQPRGKNIQYF

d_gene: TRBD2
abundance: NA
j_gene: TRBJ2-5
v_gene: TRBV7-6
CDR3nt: TGTGCCAGCAGCCTGGGACTAGCGGGGGACCAAGAGACCCAGTACTTC
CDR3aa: CASSLGLAGDQETQYF

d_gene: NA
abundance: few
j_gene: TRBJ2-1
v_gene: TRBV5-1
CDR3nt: TGCGCCAGCAGCTTGTGGGGCTCCAGGGGCGCGAGGAATGAGCAGTTCTTC
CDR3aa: CASSLWGSRGARNEQFF

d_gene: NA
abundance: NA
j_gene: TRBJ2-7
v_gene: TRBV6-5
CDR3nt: TGTGCCAGCAGCATAGCGAATCCCTCTGAGCAGTACTTC
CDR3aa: CASSIANPSEQYF

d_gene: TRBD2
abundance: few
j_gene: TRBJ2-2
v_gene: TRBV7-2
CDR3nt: TGTGCCATCTTGCAGACTAGCGGGTCCAACACCGGGGAGCTGTTTTTT
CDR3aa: CAILQTSGSNTGELFF

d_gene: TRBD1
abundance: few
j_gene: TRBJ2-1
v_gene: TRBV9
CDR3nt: TGTGCCAGCAGCGTAGGGGGACAGGGGTTCGATGAGCAGTTCTTC
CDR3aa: CASSVGGQGFDEQFF

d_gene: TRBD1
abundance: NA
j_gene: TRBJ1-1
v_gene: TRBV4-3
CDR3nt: TGCGCCAGCAGCCTACAGGGGAGAAACACTGAAGCTTTCTTT
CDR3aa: CASSLQGRNTEAFF

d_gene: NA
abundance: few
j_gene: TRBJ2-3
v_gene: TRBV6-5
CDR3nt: TGTGCCAGCATAGACGCGGGGAGCACAGATACGCAGTATTTT
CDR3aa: CASIDAGSTDTQYF

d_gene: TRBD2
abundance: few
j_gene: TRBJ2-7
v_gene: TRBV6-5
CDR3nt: TGTGCCAGCAGTATTACTAGCGGGGTTTCCTACGAGCAGTACTTC
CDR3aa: CASSITSGVSYEQYF

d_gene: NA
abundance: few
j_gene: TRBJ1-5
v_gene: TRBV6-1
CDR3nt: TGTGCCAGCAGTGTACAGGGTTTTCAGCCCCAGCATTTT
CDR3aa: CASSVQGFQPQHF

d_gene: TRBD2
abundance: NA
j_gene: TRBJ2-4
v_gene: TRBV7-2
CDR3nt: TGTGCAGCCGCATCATCGGGGGGGGGCATTCAGTACTTC
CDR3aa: CAAASSGGGIQYF

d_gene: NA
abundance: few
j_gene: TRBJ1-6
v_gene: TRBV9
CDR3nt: TGTGCCAGCAGCGTTAGAGGGTTGGGTTCACCCCTCCACTTT
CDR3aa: CASSVRGLGSPLHF

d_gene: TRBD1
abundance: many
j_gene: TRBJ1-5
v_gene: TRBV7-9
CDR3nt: TGTGCCAGCAGTTCACAGGGGTTGGGAGGCCAGCCCCAGCATTTT
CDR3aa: CASSSQGLGGQPQHF

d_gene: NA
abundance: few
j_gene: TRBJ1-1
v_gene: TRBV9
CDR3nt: TGTGCCAGCAGCCAGAGCTCAGGCACTGAAGCTTTCTTT
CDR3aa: CASSQSSGTEAFF

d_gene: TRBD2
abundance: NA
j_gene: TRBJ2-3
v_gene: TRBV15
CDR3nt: TGTGCCACCAGCAGGGAAGCGGGGGGGCGTCTGGATACGCAGTATTTT
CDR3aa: CATSREAGGRLDTQYF

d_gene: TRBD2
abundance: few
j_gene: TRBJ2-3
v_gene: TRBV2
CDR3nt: TGTGCCAGCAGTCCGCCTAGCGGGACAGATACGCAGTATTTT
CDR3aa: CASSPPSGTDTQYF

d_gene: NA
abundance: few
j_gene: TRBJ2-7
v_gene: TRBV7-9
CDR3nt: TGTGCCAGCAGCTTTTCTCTAAACTACGAGCAGTACTTC
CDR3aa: CASSFSLNYEQYF

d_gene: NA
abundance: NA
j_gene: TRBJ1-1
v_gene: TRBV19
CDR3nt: TGTGCCAGCCGGGACACCAGCATGAACACTGAAGCTTTCTTT
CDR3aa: CASRDTSMNTEAFF

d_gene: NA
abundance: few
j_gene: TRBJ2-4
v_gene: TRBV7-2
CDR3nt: TGTGCCAGCAGCTTCCGGGAAACGGACATTCAGTACTTC
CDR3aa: CASSFRETDIQYF

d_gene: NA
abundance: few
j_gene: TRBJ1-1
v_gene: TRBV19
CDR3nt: TGTGCCAGTAGTACCACCGCGACTTGGCTTGAAGCTTTCTTT
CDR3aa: CASSTTATWLEAFF

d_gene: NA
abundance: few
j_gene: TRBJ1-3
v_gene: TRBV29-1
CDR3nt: TGCAGCGCCGGGGGTGGGCAGGGAGGCGGAAACACCATATATTTT
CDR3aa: CSAGGGQGGGNTIYF

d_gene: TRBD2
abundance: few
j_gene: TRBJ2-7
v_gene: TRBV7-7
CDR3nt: TGTGCCAGCAGCTTAGGACTAGCGGGGGACGAGCAGTACTTC
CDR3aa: CASSLGLAGDEQYF

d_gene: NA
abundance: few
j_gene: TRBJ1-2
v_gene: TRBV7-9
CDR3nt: TGTGCCAGCAGCTTAGGGACAGTACGTACGTATGGCTACACCTTC
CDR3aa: CASSLGTVRTYGYTF

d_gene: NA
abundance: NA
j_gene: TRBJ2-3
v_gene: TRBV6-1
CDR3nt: TGTGCCAGCAGTGATCAAGCGACTAGCACAGATACGCAGTATTTT
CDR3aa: CASSDQATSTDTQYF

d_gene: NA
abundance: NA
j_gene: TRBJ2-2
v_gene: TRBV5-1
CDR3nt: TGCGCCAGCAGCGATTCGGACACCGGGGAGCTGTTTTTT
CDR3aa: CASSDSDTGELFF

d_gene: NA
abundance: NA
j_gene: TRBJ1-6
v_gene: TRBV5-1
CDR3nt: TGCGCCAGCAGCTTAGAGGACAGCCCTTCTTCACCCCTCCACTTT
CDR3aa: CASSLEDSPSSPLHF

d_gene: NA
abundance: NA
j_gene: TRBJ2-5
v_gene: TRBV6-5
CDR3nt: TGTGCCAGCAGTTACGCGTCTCGGCGACTGGAGACCCAGTACTTC
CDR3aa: CASSYASRRLETQYF

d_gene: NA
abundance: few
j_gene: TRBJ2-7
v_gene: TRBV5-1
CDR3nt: TGCGCCAGCAGCTTGGCCCAGGGAAGGTGGAACGAGCAGTACTTC
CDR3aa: CASSLAQGRWNEQYF

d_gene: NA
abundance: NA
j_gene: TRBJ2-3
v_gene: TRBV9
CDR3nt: TGTGCCAGCAGCGTAGGGAGCCCTAGCACAGATACGCAGTATTTT
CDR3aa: CASSVGSPSTDTQYF

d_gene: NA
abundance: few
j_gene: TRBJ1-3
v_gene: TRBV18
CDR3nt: TGTGCCAGCTCACCAGAGGAGCAGGGGAGCTCTGGAAACACCATATATTTT
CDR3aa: CASSPEEQGSSGNTIYF

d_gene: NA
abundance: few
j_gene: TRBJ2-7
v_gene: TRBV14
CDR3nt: TGCACCAGCAGCCACGGTCATGGCTACGAGCAGTACTTC
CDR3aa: CTSSHGHGYEQYF

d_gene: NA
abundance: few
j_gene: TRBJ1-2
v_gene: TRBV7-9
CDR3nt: TGTGCCAGCAGCACAGACGGGGGTTACGGCTACACCTTC
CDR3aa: CASSTDGGYGYTF

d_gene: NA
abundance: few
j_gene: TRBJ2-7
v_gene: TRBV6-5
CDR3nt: TGTGCCAGCAGTTACAGTTTCACAGATCCCTACGAGCAGTACTTC
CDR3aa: CASSYSFTDPYEQYF

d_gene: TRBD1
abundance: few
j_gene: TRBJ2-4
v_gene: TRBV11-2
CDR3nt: TGTGCCAGCAGCTTAAATTTCGGACAGGGGGAGAACATTCAGTACTTC
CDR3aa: CASSLNFGQGENIQYF

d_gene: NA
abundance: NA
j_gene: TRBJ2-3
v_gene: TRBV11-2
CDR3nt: TGTGCCAGCAGCTTAGAGAGGTCCGGTACGCAGTATTTT
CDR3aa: CASSLERSGTQYF

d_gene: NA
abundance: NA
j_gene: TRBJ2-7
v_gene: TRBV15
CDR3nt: TGTGCCACCAGCAGAGACAGGAACTACGAGCAGTACTTC
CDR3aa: CATSRDRNYEQYF

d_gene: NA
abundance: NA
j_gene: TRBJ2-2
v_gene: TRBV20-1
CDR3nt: TGCAGTGCTAGAGAGGTGGGGCAGCTGTTTTTT
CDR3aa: CSAREVGQLFF

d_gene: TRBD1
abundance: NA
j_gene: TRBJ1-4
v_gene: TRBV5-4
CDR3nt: TGCGCCAGCAGCCAGGGACAGGGGAAGGAAAAACTGTTTTTT
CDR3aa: CASSQGQGKEKLFF

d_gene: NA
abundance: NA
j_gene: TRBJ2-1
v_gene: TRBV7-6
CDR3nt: TGTGCCAGCAGCTTAGAGGGTAGCGGTAATTACAATGAGCAGTTCTTC
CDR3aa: CASSLEGSGNYNEQFF

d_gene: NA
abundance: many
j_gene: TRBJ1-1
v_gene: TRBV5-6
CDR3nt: TGTGCCAGCATTCGGGAAGCTTTCTTT
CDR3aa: CASIREAFF

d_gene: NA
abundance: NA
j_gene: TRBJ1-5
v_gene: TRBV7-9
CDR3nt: TGTGCCAGCAGCTTACGACAGAACAGGGAAGAGCCCCAGCATTTT
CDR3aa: CASSLRQNREEPQHF

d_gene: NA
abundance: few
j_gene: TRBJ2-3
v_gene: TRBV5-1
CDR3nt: TGCGCCAGCAGCCGTAAGACAGGCACAGATACGCAGTATTTT
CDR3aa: CASSRKTGTDTQYF

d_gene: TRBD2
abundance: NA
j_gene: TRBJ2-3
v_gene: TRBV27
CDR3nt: TGTGCCAGCAGTTCGACTAGGCCTAGCGGGGGGAGCACAGATACGCAGTATTTT
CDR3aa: CASSSTRPSGGSTDTQYF

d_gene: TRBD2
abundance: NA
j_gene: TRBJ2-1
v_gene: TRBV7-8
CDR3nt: TGTGCCAGCAGCTTAAGTACTTCGGGGGGTCTATACAATGAGCAGTTCTTC
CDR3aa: CASSLSTSGGLYNEQFF

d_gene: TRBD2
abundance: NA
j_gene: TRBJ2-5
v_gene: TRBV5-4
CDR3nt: TGTGCCTCAACGAGCGGGGACGTGGCTGAGACCCAGTACTTC
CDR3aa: CASTSGDVAETQYF

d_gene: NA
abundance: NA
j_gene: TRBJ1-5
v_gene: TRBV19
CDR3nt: TGTGCCAGTAGTATCGCAGGGGACAATCAGCCCCAGCATTTT
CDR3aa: CASSIAGDNQPQHF

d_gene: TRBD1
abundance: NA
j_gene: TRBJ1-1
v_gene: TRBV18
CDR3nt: TGTGCCAGCTCACCGGACAGGGACGCTGAAGCTTTCTTT
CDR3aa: CASSPDRDAEAFF

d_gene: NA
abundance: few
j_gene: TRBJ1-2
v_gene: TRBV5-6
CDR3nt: TGTGCCAGCAGCTACAGGGCTCGGGGCTACACCTTC
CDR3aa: CASSYRARGYTF

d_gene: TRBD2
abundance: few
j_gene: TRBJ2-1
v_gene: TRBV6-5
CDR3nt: TGTGCCAGCAGTTCCCCTGGCGAGCGGGGGGGCAATGAGCAGTTCTTC
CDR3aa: CASSSPGERGGNEQFF

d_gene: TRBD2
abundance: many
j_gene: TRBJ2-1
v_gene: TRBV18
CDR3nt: TGTGCCAGCTCACCCCCTAGCGGCCTCGGGGGTGAGCAGTTCTTC
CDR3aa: CASSPPSGLGGEQFF

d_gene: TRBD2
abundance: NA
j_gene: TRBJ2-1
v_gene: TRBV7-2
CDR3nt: TGTGCCAGCAGCTCCGACAGACTAGCGGGGGGAAATGAGCAGTTCTTC
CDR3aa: CASSSDRLAGGNEQFF